Each of the 21 T cell receptor beta chains below was sequenced from the same sample in a study of blood T cell repertoires in COVID-19. Profiled with immunoSEQ multiplex PCR; TCRdb holds only in-frame clones, not every one. The sample consists of 70,000 to 95,000 clones, approximately 80% of them appearing once. The sequencing input was peripheral blood. All receptors come from a woman between 40 and 50 years old with active or convalescent COVID-19.

J is TRBJ1-3 and V is TRBV12-5; no definite D call. The CDR3 runs 14 residues. Germline V CDR1 and CDR2: LGHNT, FRNRAP. V was clipped by 4 bases and J by 0 bases, with 7 bases between them. The CDR3 loop is CASGWAGSGNTIYF. The CDR3 DNA reads TGTGCTAGTGGTTGGGCAGGCTCTGGAAACACCATATATTTT.

The rearrangement links TRBV3-1 (or the pseudogene TRBV3-2) to TRBJ2-5; the D gene is possibly TRBD1 (5 bases). The CDR3 totals 15 residues. CDR1 LGHDT and CDR2 YNNKEL come from the germline V gene (reference sequence). V shed 1 base and J shed 5 bases, with 14 bases lying between them. CDR3: CASSQGDSTSETQYF. The CDR3, as DNA: TGTGCCAGCAGCCAAGGCGACAGCACGAGTGAGACCCAGTACTTC.

The chain combines TRBV27 with TRBJ2-7; TRBD2 is a possible D gene (5 bases). The CDR3 totals 17 residues. The germline CDR1 and CDR2 sequences are MNHEY and SMNVEV (reference sequence). The V end lost 1 base, the J end lost 1 base, and 17 bases lay between the germline ends. This chain's CDR3 is CASSLFSLRGYSYEQYF. For the CDR3, the DNA is TGTGCCAGCAGTTTATTCTCCCTCCGGGGATATTCCTACGAGCAGTACTTC.

A remark on this clone: The sample has other DNA sequences that encode this CDR3 too. The J gene is TRBJ2-6, the V gene TRBV6-5; a weak D match, TRBD1 (6 bases). Trimming shortened V by 4 bases and J by 1 base, and 8 bases separated the two germline ends. CDR3 size: 15 residues. Germline V lookup: CDR1 MNHEY, CDR2 SVGAGI. CDR3 nucleotide sequence: TGTGCCAGCAGTTCCACAGGGTCTGGGGCCAACGTCCTGACTTTC. It codes for CASSSTGSGANVLTF.

V usage is TRBV7-9 and J usage is TRBJ2-1; 7 nucleotides match TRBD2. Germline V gives CDR1 SEHNR, CDR2 FQNEAQ (reference sequence). The V and J ends lost 3 bases and 8 bases, in that order; junction bases with no gene match: 7. The CDR3 spans 14 residues. The CDR3 nucleotides read TGTGCCAGCAGCTTCCCGACTAGCTCCGATGAGCAGTTCTTC. Its protein product is CASSFPTSSDEQFF.

The V call is TRBV10-3, the J call TRBJ1-2; 7 bases are a match to TRBD1. J was trimmed by 0 bases and V by 3 bases; bases with no gene match: 4. In germline, CDR1 is ENHRY, CDR2 SYGVKD. This CDR3 is built from 15 residues. The CDR3 DNA follows: TGTGCCATCAGTGACAGGGGGTGGTCTAACTATGGCTACACCTTC. Encoded protein: CAISDRGWSNYGYTF.

The chain links TRBV6-6 to TRBJ2-5, with 7 bases lining up with TRBD1. The germline V gene encodes CDR1 MNHNY and CDR2 SVGAGI (reference sequence). With V trimmed by 0 bases and J by 5 bases, 3 bases remained unmatched. This CDR3 has 14 residues. The CDR3 reads CASSYSRGHETQYF. CDR3 in DNA: TGTGCCAGCAGTTACTCGAGGGGGCATGAGACCCAGTACTTC.

This clone has more than one count but fewer than ten. This chain uses TRBV6-2 or TRBV6-3 with TRBJ1-3; D is unresolved. There are 14 residues in the CDR3. The germline gives CDR1 MNHEY, CDR2 SVGEGT. Deletions cut 4 bases from V and 7 bases from J, with 14 bases between. CDR3 bases: TGTGCCAGCAGTTTGGACTACTTGGGGAACACCATATATTTT. Translation gives CASSLDYLGNTIYF.

This chain links TRBV5-6 with TRBJ1-1; 7 nucleotides match TRBD1. The V gene end was trimmed by 1 base and the J gene end by 0 bases; junction bases not matched to a gene: 6. This CDR3 is 16 amino acids long. Germline CDR1 SGHDT, CDR2 YYEEEE. The CDR3 reads CASSLYRGPMNTEAFF. The CDR3 coding sequence is TGTGCCAGCAGCTTGTACAGGGGCCCCATGAACACTGAAGCTTTCTTT.

J is TRBJ1-2 and V is TRBV30, with D unclear. Germline CDR1 reads GTSNPN; CDR2 reads SVGIG (reference sequence). Trimming took 4 bases from V and 0 from J, leaving 3 bases between them. The CDR3 is made up of 11 amino acids. CDR3 sequence (DNA): TGTGCCTGGAACACTAACTATGGCTACACCTTC. The encoded protein is CAWNTNYGYTF.

The rearrangement links TRBV29-1 to TRBJ1-4, with D uncertain. The V gene's germline CDR1 is SQVTM and CDR2 ANQGSEA. The length of the CDR3 is 14 residues. CDR3 DNA sequence: TGCAGTGCTCGGCCGGCACTATCCAATGAAAAACTGTTTTTT. Protein sequence: CSARPALSNEKLFF.

This clone was counted a few times. The genes are TRBV3-1 (or the pseudogene TRBV3-2) and TRBJ1-6; no firm D call. Per germline, CDR1 LGHDT and CDR2 YNNKEL (reference sequence). The CDR3 sequence is 14 residues long. Trimming left V 2 bases short and J 10 bases short, with 12 bases between. The CDR3: CASSQYRDRSPLHF. CDR3 nucleotides: TGTGCCAGCAGCCAATACCGCGATCGCTCACCCCTCCACTTT.

The chain couples TRBV6-2 or TRBV6-3 to TRBJ2-7; no firm D call. Between the trimmed V and J ends, which lost 6 bases and 2 bases, there was a span of 14 bases. Germline V gives CDR1 MNHEY, CDR2 SVGEGT. The CDR3 length is 14 residues. The DNA for the CDR3 is TGTGCCAGCAGCGATACTAAACCCACCTACGAGCAGTACTTC. Translating gives CASSDTKPTYEQYF.

CDR3 amino acids: CASSLAPGNNSPLHF. CDR3 DNA: TGTGCCAGCAGCTTAGCTCCAGGGAATAATTCACCCCTCCACTTT. The chain couples TRBV7-2 to TRBJ1-6; a possible D gene is TRBD1 (5 bases). V was cut by 0 bases and J by 5 bases, with 8 bases left in between. Germline lookup yields CDR1 SGHTA and CDR2 FQGNSA. The CDR3 is made up of 15 amino acids.

The gene calls are TRBV2 and TRBJ2-7; TRBD1 is a possible D gene (5 bases). CDR1 and CDR2 (germline): SNHLY, FYNNEI. CDR3 size: 14 residues. V lost 4 bases, J lost 7 bases, and 17 bases lay in between. The CDR3 loop reads CASSGGSALGEQYF. As DNA, the CDR3 is TGTGCCAGCAGTGGGGGCAGCGCCCTAGGAGAGCAGTACTTC. Using reference TRBV2 and TRBJ2-7 for the parts outside the CDR3, the full variable domain is EPEVTQTPSHQVTQMGQEVILRCVPISNHLYFYWYRQILGQKVEFLVSFYNNEISEKSEIFDDQFSVERPDGSNFTLKIRSTKLEDSAMYFCASSGGSALGEQYFGPGTRLTVT.

This clone was counted only a few times. The chain recombines TRBV4-1 with TRBJ1-5, with D perhaps matching TRBD1 (5 bases). Trimming cost V 0 bases and J 2 bases, with 11 bases left between them. The CDR3 runs 16 residues. Germline-derived CDR1 and CDR2 are MGHRA and YSYEKL. CDR3 DNA: TGCGCCAGCAGCCAAGAAGGGCTAGGGGGCAATCAGCCCCAGCATTTT. Encoded protein: CASSQEGLGGNQPQHF.

On this clone itself: Other DNA sequences within the sample encode an identical CDR3. The chain recombines TRBV18 with TRBJ1-6, with 9 bases fitting TRBD1. Looked up from germline, CDR1 is KGHSH and CDR2 is LQKENI. There are 15 residues in the CDR3. J was trimmed by 9 bases and V by 2 bases; bases with no gene match: 5. Written as DNA, the CDR3 is TGTGCCAGCTCACCAGGACAGGGGCAGGGTTCACCCCTCCACTTT. It translates to CASSPGQGQGSPLHF. Based on the CDR3 plus reference TRBV18 and TRBJ1-6, the full variable domain is NAGVMQNPRHLVRRRGQEARLRCSPMKGHSHVYWYRQLPEEGLKFMVYLQKENIIDESGMPKERFSAEFPKEGPSILRIQQVVRGDSAAYFCASSPGQGQGSPLHFGNGTRLTVT.

The chain combines TRBV11-2 with TRBJ1-1, with a possible D match to TRBD1 (6 bases). The CDR3 extends over 13 amino acids. V was trimmed by 5 bases and J by 8 bases, leaving 15 bases between them. Germline V CDR1 and CDR2: SGHAT, FQNNGV. The CDR3 spells CASSLYLGAEAFF. Written as DNA, the CDR3 is TGTGCCAGCAGCCTGTATTTGGGGGCCGAAGCTTTCTTT.

The chain is built from TRBV5-6 and TRBJ2-7, with 9 bases that match TRBD1. V shed 4 bases and J 5 bases; nucleotides not matched to a gene: 10. This CDR3 has 15 residues. From germline, CDR1 is SGHDT and CDR2 YYEEEE. CDR3 residues: CASSHPRQGGNEQYF. For the CDR3, the DNA is TGTGCCAGCAGCCACCCAAGACAGGGGGGGAACGAGCAGTACTTC.

The CDR3 DNA sequence: TGCGCCAGCAGCTTGACGGGAGGCGACAATGAGCAGTTCTTC. This translates into CASSLTGGDNEQFF. The J gene is TRBJ2-1, the V gene TRBV5-1, with 7 bases lining up with TRBD2. Germline V gene lookup returns CDR1 SGHRS and CDR2 YFSETQ. This CDR3 contains 14 residues. With V trimmed by 1 base and J by 5 bases, 3 bases remained unmatched.

The chain employs TRBV5-1 and TRBJ2-2; the match to TRBD2 covers 14 bases. J was trimmed by 4 bases and V by 3 bases; bases with no gene match: 5. The CDR3 runs to 17 residues. In germline, CDR1 is SGHRS, CDR2 YFSETQ. The CDR3, as DNA: TGCGCCAGCAGCTCGACTAGCGGGGGGGCCGGCACCGGGGAGCTGTTTTTT. This translates into CASSSTSGGAGTGELFF. Variable domain in full (rest from reference TRBV5-1 and TRBJ2-2): KAGVTQTPRYLIKTRGQQVTLSCSPISGHRSVSWYQQTPGQGLQFLFEYFSETQRNKGNFPGRFSGRQFSNSRSEMNVSTLELGDSALYLCASSSTSGGAGTGELFFGEGSRLTVL.